The clone carrying this T cell receptor (beta chain) was detected only once. Its antigen is unidentified. The beta constant-region primer was an equimolar mix of two oligonucleotides covering TRBC1 and TRBC2. Four rounds of PCR amplified the ligated cDNA using nested alpha and beta constant-region primers plus SP2. TCRdb independently ran MiXCR on the UMI-ligation and nested PCR reads; one entry per CDR3 protein. Among 120,000 to 150,000 distinct CDR3 sequences listed, approximately 20% were seen once. This sample was taken from a study of naive and memory T cell subsets. The CDR3 spans 14 residues. Per the germline V gene, CDR1 is MGHRA and CDR2 is YSYEKL. V lost 2 bases and J lost 6, with 11 bases in between. Findings and caveats of the study: Possibly reflecting memory cells re-expressing CD45RA, a few larger clonotypes occurred in naive repertoires, especially CD8.

The source is a human donor in good health. Sequencing was done on a sample of naive CD8+ T cells from blood. This chain links TRBV4-1 with TRBJ1-5; D not resolved. In DNA form, the CDR3 reads TGCGCCAGCAGCCAACCTCCGGAAAGTCAGCCCCAGCATTTT. It specifies CASSQPPESQPQHF.